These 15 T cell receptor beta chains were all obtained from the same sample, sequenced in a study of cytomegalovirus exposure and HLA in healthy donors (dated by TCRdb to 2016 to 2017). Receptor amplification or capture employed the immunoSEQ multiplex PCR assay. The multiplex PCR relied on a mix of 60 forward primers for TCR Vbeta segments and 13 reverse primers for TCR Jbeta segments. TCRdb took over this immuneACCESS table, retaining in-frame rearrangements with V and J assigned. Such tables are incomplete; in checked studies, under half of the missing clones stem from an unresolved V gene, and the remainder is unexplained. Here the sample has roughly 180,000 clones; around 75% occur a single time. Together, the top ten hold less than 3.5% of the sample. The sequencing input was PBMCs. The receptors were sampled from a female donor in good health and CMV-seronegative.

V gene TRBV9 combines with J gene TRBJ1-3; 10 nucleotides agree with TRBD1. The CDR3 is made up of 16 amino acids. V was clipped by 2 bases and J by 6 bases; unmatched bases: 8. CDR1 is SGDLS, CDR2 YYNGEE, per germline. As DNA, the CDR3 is TGTGCCAGCAGCGTTTCGACAGGGGGCAACGAAAACACCATATATTTT. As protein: CASSVSTGGNENTIYF.

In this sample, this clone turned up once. This chain's CDR3 is CASSQDRGPNTEAFF. CDR3 DNA: TGTGCCAGCTCACAAGACAGGGGACCTAACACTGAAGCTTTCTTT. The chain recombines TRBV18 with TRBJ1-1; 8 bases are a match to TRBD1. The germline V gene has CDR1 KGHSH and CDR2 LQKENI. The ends lost 4 bases at V and 2 bases at J; junction bases unmatched: 6. The CDR3 has 15 amino acids.

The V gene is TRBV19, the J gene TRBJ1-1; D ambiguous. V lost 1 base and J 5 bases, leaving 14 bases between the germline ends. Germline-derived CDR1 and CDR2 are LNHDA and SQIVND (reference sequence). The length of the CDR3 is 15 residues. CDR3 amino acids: CASSIVQLGGTEAFF. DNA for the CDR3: TGTGCCAGTAGTATAGTTCAGCTCGGAGGGACTGAAGCTTTCTTT.

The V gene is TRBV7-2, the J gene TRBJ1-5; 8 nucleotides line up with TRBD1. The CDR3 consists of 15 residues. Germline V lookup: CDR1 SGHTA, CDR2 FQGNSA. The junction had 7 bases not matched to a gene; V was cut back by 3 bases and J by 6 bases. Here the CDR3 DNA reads TGTGCCAGCAGCTTCTCAGGGGGCTCGGTTCAGCCCCAGCATTTT. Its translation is CASSFSGGSVQPQHF.

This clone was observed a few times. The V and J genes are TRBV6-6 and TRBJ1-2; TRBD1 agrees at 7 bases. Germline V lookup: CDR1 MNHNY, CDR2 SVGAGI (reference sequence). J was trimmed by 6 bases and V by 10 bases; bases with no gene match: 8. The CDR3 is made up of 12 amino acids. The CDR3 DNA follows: TGTGCCACCCGACAGGGACTTAATGGCTACACCTTC. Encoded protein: CATRQGLNGYTF.

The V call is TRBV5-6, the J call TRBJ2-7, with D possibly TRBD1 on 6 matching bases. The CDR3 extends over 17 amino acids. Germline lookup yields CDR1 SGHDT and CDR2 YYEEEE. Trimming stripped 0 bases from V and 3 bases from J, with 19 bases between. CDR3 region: CASSLGGQSGYYYEQYF. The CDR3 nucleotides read TGTGCCAGCAGCTTGGGTGGACAGTCCGGGTATTACTACGAGCAGTACTTC.

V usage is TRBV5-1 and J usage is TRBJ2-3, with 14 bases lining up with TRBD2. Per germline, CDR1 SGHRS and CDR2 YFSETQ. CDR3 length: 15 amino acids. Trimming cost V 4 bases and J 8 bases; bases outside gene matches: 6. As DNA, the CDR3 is TGCGCCAGCAGCACGGGGACTAGCGGGGGTAGTACGCAGTATTTT. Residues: CASSTGTSGGSTQYF. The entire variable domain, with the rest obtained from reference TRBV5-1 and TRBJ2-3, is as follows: KAGVTQTPRYLIKTRGQQVTLSCSPISGHRSVSWYQQTPGQGLQFLFEYFSETQRNKGNFPGRFSGRQFSNSRSEMNVSTLELGDSALYLCASSTGTSGGSTQYFGPGTRLTVL.

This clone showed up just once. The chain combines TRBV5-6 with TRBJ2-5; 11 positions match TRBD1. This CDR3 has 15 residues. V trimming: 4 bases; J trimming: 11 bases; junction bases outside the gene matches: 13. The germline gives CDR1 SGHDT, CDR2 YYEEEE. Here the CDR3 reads CASSTPGTGGGEQYF. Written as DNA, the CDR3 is TGTGCCAGCAGCACCCCCGGGACAGGGGGGGGAGAGCAGTACTTC.

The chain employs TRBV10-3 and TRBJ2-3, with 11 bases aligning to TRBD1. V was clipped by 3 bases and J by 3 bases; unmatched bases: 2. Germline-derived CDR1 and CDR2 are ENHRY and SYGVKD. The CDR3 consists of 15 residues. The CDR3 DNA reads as TGTGCCATCAGTGAAGGGACAGGGGGAACAGATACGCAGTATTTT. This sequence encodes CAISEGTGGTDTQYF.

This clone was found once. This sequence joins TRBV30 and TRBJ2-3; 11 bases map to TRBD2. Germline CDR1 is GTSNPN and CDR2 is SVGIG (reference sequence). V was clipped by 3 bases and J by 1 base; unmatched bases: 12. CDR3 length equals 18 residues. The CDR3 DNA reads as TGTGCCTGGAGAAGTCGGCTAGCGGGAGGAGTTGGCACAGATACGCAGTATTTT. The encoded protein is CAWRSRLAGGVGTDTQYF.

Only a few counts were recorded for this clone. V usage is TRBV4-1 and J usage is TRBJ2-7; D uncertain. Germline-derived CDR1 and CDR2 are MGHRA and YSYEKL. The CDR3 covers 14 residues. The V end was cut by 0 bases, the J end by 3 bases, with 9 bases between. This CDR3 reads CASSQDTGFYEQYF. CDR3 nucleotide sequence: TGCGCCAGCAGCCAAGATACCGGGTTCTACGAGCAGTACTTC.

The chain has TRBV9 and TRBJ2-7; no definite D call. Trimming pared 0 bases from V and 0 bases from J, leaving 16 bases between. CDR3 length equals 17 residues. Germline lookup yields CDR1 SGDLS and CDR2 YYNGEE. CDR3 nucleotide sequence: TGTGCCAGCAGCGTAGCCCCGACTCGTACAAGCTCCTACGAGCAGTACTTC. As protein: CASSVAPTRTSSYEQYF. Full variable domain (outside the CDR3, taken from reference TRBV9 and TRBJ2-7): DSGVTQTPKHLITATGQRVTLRCSPRSGDLSVYWYQQSLDQGLQFLIQYYNGEERAKGNILERFSAQQFPDLHSELNLSSLELGDSALYFCASSVAPTRTSSYEQYFGPGTRLTVT.

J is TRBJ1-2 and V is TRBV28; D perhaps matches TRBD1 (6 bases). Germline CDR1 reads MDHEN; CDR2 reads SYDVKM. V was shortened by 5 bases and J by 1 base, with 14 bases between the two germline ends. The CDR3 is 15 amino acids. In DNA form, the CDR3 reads TGTGCCAGCAGTATCGGACAGCCTGATAACTATGGCTACACCTTC. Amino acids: CASSIGQPDNYGYTF.

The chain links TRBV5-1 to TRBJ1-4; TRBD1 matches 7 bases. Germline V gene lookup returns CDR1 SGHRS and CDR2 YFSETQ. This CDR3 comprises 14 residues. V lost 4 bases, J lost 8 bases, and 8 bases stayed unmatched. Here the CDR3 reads CASSTSGQREKLFF. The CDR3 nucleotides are TGCGCCAGCAGCACTTCGGGACAGCGGGAAAAACTGTTTTTT.

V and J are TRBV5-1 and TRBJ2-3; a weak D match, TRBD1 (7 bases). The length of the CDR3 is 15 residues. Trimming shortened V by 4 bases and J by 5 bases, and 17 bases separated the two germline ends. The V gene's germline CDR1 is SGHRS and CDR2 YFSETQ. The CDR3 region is CASSPVGRGEDTQYF. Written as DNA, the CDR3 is TGCGCCAGCAGCCCTGTGGGCAGGGGGGAAGATACGCAGTATTTT.